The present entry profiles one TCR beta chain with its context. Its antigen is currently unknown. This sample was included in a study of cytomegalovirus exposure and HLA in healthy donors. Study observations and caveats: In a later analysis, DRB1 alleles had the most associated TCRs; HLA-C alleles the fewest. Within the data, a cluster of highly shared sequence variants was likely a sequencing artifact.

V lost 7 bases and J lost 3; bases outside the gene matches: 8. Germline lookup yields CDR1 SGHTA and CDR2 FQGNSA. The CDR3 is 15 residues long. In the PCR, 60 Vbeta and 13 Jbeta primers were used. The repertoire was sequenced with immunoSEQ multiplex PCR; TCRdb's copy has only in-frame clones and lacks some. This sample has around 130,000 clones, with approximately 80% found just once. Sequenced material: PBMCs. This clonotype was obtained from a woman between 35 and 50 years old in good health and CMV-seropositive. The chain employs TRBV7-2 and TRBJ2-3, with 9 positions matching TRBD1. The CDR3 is CASTTTGGKTDTQYF. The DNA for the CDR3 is TGTGCCAGCACGACGACAGGGGGAAAGACAGATACGCAGTATTTT.